The sequence of this T cell receptor (beta chain) was determined in a study of shared clonotypes between healthy human individuals. Trimming removed 0 bases from V and 1 base from J, with 7 bases in between. Germline V gene sequence: CDR1 LGHNA, CDR2 YSLEER. There are 15 residues in the CDR3. Note on this clone: No antigen is known for it.

The protocol was immunoSEQ multiplex PCR, while the TCRdb copy is restricted to in-frame clones and leaves out a portion. The sample contains more than 200,000 clones, about 65% of which appear only once. Overall study findings and caveats: Generation of non-shared clonotypes was less probable than generation of clonotypes shared by all four donors.

The sequence was obtained from a man aged 25-40 years in good health. The genes are TRBV4-3 and TRBJ2-1; the D is unclear. Sequencing used memory CD4+ T cells sorted from blood. Noted subset: CD45RA-negative fraction. As DNA, the CDR3 is TGCGCCAGCAGCCAAGATAGGATGTCCTACAATGAGCAGTTCTTC. Its protein product is CASSQDRMSYNEQFF.